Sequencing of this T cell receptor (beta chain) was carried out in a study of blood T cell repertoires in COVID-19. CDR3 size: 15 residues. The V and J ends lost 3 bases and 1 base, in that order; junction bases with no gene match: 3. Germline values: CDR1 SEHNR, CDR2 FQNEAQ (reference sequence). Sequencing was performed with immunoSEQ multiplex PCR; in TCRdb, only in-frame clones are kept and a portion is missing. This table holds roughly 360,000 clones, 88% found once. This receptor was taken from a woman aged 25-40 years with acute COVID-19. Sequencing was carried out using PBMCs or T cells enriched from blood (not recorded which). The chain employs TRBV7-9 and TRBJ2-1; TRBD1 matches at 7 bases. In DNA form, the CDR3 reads TGTGCCAGCAGCTTTCGACAGGGATCCTACAATGAGCAGTTCTTC. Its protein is CASSFRQGSYNEQFF. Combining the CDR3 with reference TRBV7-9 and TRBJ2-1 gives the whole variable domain DTGVSQNPRHKITKRGQNVTFRCDPISEHNRLYWYRQTLGQGPEFLTYFQNEAQLEKSRLLSDRFSAERPKGSFSTLEIQRTEQGDSAMYLCASSFRQGSYNEQFFGPGTRLTVL.